This T cell receptor beta chain was sequenced during a study of blood T cell repertoires in COVID-19. Original processing methods: It was from reference gene primer amplification that nucleated cell counts were estimated. Sequencing was performed with immunoSEQ multiplex PCR; in TCRdb, only in-frame clones are kept and a portion is missing. V and J calls and clone size are copied from that table; D and trimming were computed from the DNA. The top ten clones hold 8.5% to 9% of a sample with 40,000 to 50,000 clones, roughly 76% of them seen once. The sample was peripheral blood. This sequence originates from a man between 65 and 80 years old with active or convalescent COVID-19.

The DNA for the CDR3 is TGTGCCAGCCGACAGGAAGCTAGAGGCTACACCTTC. It translates to CASRQEARGYTF. The chain has TRBV2 and TRBJ1-2, with D perhaps TRBD1 (6 bases). V was shortened by 8 bases and J by 8 bases, with 15 bases between the two germline ends. Germline V gives CDR1 SNHLY, CDR2 FYNNEI. This CDR3 contains 12 residues.